This is a list of T cell receptor beta chains from one sample in a study of shared clonotypes between healthy human individuals. Using immunoSEQ multiplex PCR, the repertoire was profiled, and TCRdb retains in-frame clones only, with some absent. Among about half a million clones listed, around four fifths were seen once. Sequenced input: PBMCs. These receptors all come from a woman aged 35 to 49 in good health. Some clones in this sample may be carry-over from other donors' samples. CDR3s include the opening cysteine and the closing phenylalanine or tryptophan. Fields, in order: CDR3 DNA, CDR3 protein, clone size, J gene, V gene, D gene. The D gene is left open where the match is weak. Part of the rows lack a size; the others show once, few, many or a class for expanded clones.

TGCGCCAGCAGCCAAGACAGGGGCGCCTACGAGCAGTACTTC CASSQDRGAYEQYF - TRBJ2-7 TRBV4-3 -
TGTGCCAGCAGTTACGAGGGGAAGACCCAGTACTTC CASSYEGKTQYF few TRBJ2-5 TRBV6-5 -
TGTGCCAGCAGCCCAAGTGGGTATGGCTACACCTTC CASSPSGYGYTF - TRBJ1-2 TRBV11-2 -
TGTGCCAGCAGCTTAGAGTCGAACACCGGGGAGCTGTTTTTT CASSLESNTGELFF many TRBJ2-2 TRBV13 -
TGTGCCAGCGTCGGTGAGGAAAGGGGTGAAGCTTTCTTT CASVGEERGEAFF many TRBJ1-1 TRBV28 -
TGTGCCTGGAGTGTGAGATTGACAAGGGCTAACGAAAAACTGTTTTTT CAWSVRLTRANEKLFF - TRBJ1-4 TRBV30 -
TGTGCCAGCTCACCGCCGGGACAGTTAGTTAACACCGGGGAGCTGTTTTTT CASSPPGQLVNTGELFF - TRBJ2-2 TRBV18 TRBD1
TGCAGCGTCCTTAGGGGTGGCACCGGGGAGCTGTTTTTT CSVLRGGTGELFF - TRBJ2-2 TRBV29-1 -
TGTGCCAGCAGCTCCGGTGGGGAGTACAATGAGCAGTTCTTC CASSSGGEYNEQFF - TRBJ2-1 TRBV11-3 -
TGTGCCAGCAGCTTAGGACAGGGACAGCCCCAGCATTTT CASSLGQGQPQHF - TRBJ1-5 TRBV7-2 TRBD1
TGTGCCAGCAGTCTAGTCGGGGAGTACTACGAGCAGTACTTC CASSLVGEYYEQYF - TRBJ2-7 TRBV5-4 -
TGCGCCAGCAGCGACCCCAGGGGGAAGGGTGGAAACACCATATATTTT CASSDPRGKGGNTIYF few TRBJ1-3 TRBV4-1 TRBD1
TGCAGCGTTGAAGCCGGTGGAAACATTCAGTACTTC CSVEAGGNIQYF once TRBJ2-4 TRBV29-1 -
TGTGCCTGGAGTTGGGACAGAAGCTCCTATAATTCACCCCTCCACTTT CAWSWDRSSYNSPLHF few TRBJ1-6 TRBV30 TRBD1
TGTGCCAGCAGGCCCCAGACTAATGAAAAACTGTTTTTT CASRPQTNEKLFF - TRBJ1-4 TRBV27 -
TGTGCCAGCAGCTTAGCCGGGGCCAACGTCCTGACTTTC CASSLAGANVLTF - TRBJ2-6 TRBV7-8 -
TGTGCCAGCAGCCAAGTGGAGGGTTCGGCGAATGAGCAGTTCTTC CASSQVEGSANEQFF - TRBJ2-1 TRBV4-2 -
TGTGCCAGCAGCGTAGTCGGTGTCACTGGAAACACCATATATTTT CASSVVGVTGNTIYF - TRBJ1-3 TRBV9 -
TGTGCCAGCGTCAATGAGCAGTTCTTC CASVNEQFF once TRBJ2-1 TRBV7-9 -
TGCAGCGTTTGGACTAGCGGGAGTGGCGAGCAGTACTTC CSVWTSGSGEQYF - TRBJ2-7 TRBV29-1 TRBD2
TGTGCCAGCAGTTTAGGGAGGACTAGGTCTACTGAGCAGTTCTTC CASSLGRTRSTEQFF - TRBJ2-1 TRBV28 TRBD2
TGTGCCAGCAGTTTTTGGGGAGGGGGGATTAACTACGAGCAGTACTTC CASSFWGGGINYEQYF - TRBJ2-7 TRBV27 -
TGTGCCAGTTCCGAGGGACAGGGCAATCAGCCCCAGCATTTT CASSEGQGNQPQHF few TRBJ1-5 TRBV19 TRBD1